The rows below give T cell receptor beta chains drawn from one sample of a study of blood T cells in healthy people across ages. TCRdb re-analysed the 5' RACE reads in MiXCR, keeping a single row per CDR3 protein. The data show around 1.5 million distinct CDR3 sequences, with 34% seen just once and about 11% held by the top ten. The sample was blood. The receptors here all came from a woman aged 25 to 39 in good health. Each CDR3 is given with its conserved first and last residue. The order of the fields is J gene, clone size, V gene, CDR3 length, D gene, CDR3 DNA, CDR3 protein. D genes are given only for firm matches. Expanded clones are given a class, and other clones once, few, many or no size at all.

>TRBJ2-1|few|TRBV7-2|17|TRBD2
TGTGCCAGCAGCTTAGCGGTGGGACTAGCGGGATCCAATGAGCAGTTCTTC
CASSLAVGLAGSNEQFF
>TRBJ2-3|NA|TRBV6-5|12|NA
TGTGCCAGCAGTTACGGTGGGGGTACGCAGTATTTT
CASSYGGGTQYF
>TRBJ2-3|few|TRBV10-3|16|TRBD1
TGTGCCATCAGTGAGTCAGCAGGGGGTAGCACAGATACGCAGTATTTT
CAISESAGGSTDTQYF
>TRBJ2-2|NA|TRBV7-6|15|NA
TGTGCCAGCAGCCCGGACGGCGGGAACACCGGGGAGCTGTTTTTT
CASSPDGGNTGELFF
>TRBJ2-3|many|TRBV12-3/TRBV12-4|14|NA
TGTGCCAGCAGTGCCGGGACTAGCACAGATACGCAGTATTTT
CASSAGTSTDTQYF
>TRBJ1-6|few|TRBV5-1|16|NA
TGCGCCAGCAGCCAAACCCCCGGGACGGAAAATTCACCCCTCCACTTT
CASSQTPGTENSPLHF
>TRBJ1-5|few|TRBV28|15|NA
TGTGCCAGCACTTTCAGGGCAGCCCCCAATCAGCCCCAGCATTTT
CASTFRAAPNQPQHF
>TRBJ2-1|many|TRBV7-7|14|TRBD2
TGTGCCAGCAGTCTAGCGGGCCGGAACAATGAGCAGTTCTTC
CASSLAGRNNEQFF
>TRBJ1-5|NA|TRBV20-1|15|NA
TGCAGTGCTCAGAAACAGGCTTATAGCAATCAGCCCCAGCATTTT
CSAQKQAYSNQPQHF
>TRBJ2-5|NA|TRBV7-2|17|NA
TGTGCCAGCAGCTTAAGCATTCCGGTCAGGGCGACCACTGAGCAGTACTTC
CASSLSIPVRATTEQYF
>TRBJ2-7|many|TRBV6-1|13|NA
TGTGCCAGCAGTGAGGGGCTTACCTACGAGCAGTACTTC
CASSEGLTYEQYF
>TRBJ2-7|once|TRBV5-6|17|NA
TGTGCCAGCAGCCATTGGGGAGGGGGCGCAAGCTCCTACGAGCAGTACTTC
CASSHWGGGASSYEQYF
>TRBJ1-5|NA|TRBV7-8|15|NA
TGTGCCGGCAGCTTAGGGGCCGGAAGCAATCAGCCCCAGCATTTT
CAGSLGAGSNQPQHF
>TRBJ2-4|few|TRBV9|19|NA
TGTGCCAGCAGCCCGGACCCGTTAGACCATCAACTAGCCAAAAACATTCAGTACTTC
CASSPDPLDHQLAKNIQYF
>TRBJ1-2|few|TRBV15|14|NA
TGTGCCACCAGCAGAGATCTGCCAGGGTACGGCTACACCTTC
CATSRDLPGYGYTF
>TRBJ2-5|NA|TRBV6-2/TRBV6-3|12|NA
TGTGCCAGCAGAGAGACATTAGAGACCCAGTACTTC
CASRETLETQYF
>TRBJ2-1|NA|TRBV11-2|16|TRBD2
TGTGCCAGCAGCTTAGTCTTCAGCGGGATCTACAATGAGCAGTTCTTC
CASSLVFSGIYNEQFF
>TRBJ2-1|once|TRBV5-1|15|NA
TGCGCCAGCACCCTCGACAGGTCATCAAACAATGAGCAGTTCTTC
CASTLDRSSNNEQFF
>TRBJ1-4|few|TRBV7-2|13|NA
TGTGCCAGCAGTAGAGGGGGTTTTGAAAAACTGTTTTTT
CASSRGGFEKLFF
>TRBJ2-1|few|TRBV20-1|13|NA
TGCAGTGCTAGAGGGTGGCAGGGCTACGAGCAGTTCTTC
CSARGWQGYEQFF
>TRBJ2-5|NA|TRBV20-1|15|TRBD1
TGCAGTGCTGAAAAAAAGACAGGGTGGCAAGAGACCCAGTACTTC
CSAEKKTGWQETQYF
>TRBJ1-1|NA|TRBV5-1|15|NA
TGCGCCAGCAGCTTGCAGGGTTACGGGAACACTGAAGCTTTCTTT
CASSLQGYGNTEAFF
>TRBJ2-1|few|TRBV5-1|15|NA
TGCGCCAGCAGCTTGGATGGACCGGGTTTGAATGAGCAGTTCTTC
CASSLDGPGLNEQFF
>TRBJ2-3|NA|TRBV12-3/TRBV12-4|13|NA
TGTGCCAGCTACAAGCCCGGCACAGATACGCAGTATTTT
CASYKPGTDTQYF
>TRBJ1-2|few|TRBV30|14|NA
TGTGCCTGGGCTAAAGGGACTGGAGACTATGGCTACACCTTC
CAWAKGTGDYGYTF
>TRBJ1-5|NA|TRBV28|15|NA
TGTGCCAGCAGCAGGACAGTTCGGGGCAATCAGCCCCAGCATTTT
CASSRTVRGNQPQHF
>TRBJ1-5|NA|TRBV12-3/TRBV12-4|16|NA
TGTGCCAGCAGTTTATATGGGTGGGGACTCAACCAGCCCCAGCATTTT
CASSLYGWGLNQPQHF
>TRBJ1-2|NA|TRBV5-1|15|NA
TGCGCCAGCAGCTTCGACAGTTCCGAGCCGGGGGGCTACACCTTC
CASSFDSSEPGGYTF
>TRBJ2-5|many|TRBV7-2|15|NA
TGTGCCAGCAGCTTAGTGGGGGGGGCCACGGAGACCCAGTACTTC
CASSLVGGATETQYF
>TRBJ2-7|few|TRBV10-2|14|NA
TGCGCCAGCATCGGCGGGCTCCGCTCCTACGAGCAGTACTTC
CASIGGLRSYEQYF
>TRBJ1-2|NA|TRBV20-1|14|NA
TGCAGTGCTAGAGGGACAGTGGCGGGCTATGGCTACACCTTC
CSARGTVAGYGYTF
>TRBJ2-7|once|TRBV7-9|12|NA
TGTGCCAGCAGCTTACCTCCAAACGAGCAGTACTTC
CASSLPPNEQYF
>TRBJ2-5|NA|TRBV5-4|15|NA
TGTGCCAGCAGCAACTCCCCCACTTCGCAAGAGACCCAGTACTTC
CASSNSPTSQETQYF
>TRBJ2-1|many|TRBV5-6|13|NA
TGTGCCAGCAGCCTATTTCAGGGTGATGAGCAGTTCTTC
CASSLFQGDEQFF
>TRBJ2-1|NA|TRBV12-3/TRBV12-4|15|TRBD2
TGTGCCAGCGGGGGACTAGCGGTCTCCTACAATGAGCAGTTCTTC
CASGGLAVSYNEQFF
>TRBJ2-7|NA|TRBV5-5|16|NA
TGTGCCAGCAGTCCCATGAGGCAGGTGGGTTCCTACGAGCAGTACTTC
CASSPMRQVGSYEQYF
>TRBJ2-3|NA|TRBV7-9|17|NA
TGTGCCAGCAGCGCGTTACTTAGCGGCCTAAGCACAGATACGCAGTATTTT
CASSALLSGLSTDTQYF
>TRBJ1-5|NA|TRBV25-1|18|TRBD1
TGTGCCAACAAGTACCCGACAGGGAGGGTTTTTAGCAATCAGCCCCAGCATTTT
CANKYPTGRVFSNQPQHF
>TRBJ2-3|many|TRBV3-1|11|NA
TGCGCCAGCAGCCAGATCGATACGCAGTATTTT
CASSQIDTQYF
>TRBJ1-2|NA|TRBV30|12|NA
TGTGCCTGGAGTAGGCAGTCGGATGGCTACACCTTC
CAWSRQSDGYTF
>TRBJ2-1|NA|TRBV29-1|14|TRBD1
TGCAGCGCTGACGGACAGGGGGCTAGAAATGAGCAGTTCTTC
CSADGQGARNEQFF
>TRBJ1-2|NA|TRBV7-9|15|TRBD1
TGTGCCAGCAGCCGCCAACAGGGGGTTTTAGATGGCTACACCTTC
CASSRQQGVLDGYTF
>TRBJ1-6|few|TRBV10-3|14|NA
TGTGCCATCAGAAATTCACGGGAAAATTCACCCCTCCACTTT
CAIRNSRENSPLHF
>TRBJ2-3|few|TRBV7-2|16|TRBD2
TGTGCCAGCAGCTCGGGACTAGCGGGGCTCACAGATACGCAGTATTTT
CASSSGLAGLTDTQYF
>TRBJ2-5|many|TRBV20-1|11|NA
TGCAGTGCTAGTAAGCGTGAGACCCAGTACTTC
CSASKRETQYF
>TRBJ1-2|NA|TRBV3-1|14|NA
TGTGCCAGCAGCCCTTGGGAAATTCAAGATGGCTACACCTTC
CASSPWEIQDGYTF
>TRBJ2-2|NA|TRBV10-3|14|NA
TGTGCCATCAGTGAGTCTGCCGGGTCCGGGGAGCTGTTTTTT
CAISESAGSGELFF
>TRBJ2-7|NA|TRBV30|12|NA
TGTGCCAGCCAGGGAGATACCTACGAGCAGTACTTC
CASQGDTYEQYF